Listed here is a single T cell receptor beta chain. Its antigen is still unknown. This sample is drawn from a study of OX40 agonist ivuxolimab in advanced cancers. Overall study findings and caveats: Both CD4+ and CD8+ T cell populations in blood had undergone clonal expansion by week 6 at 0.1 to 3.0 mg/kg.

V was clipped by 0 bases and J by 5 bases; unmatched bases: 12. The CDR3 is 18 residues long. From germline, CDR1 is LNHNV and CDR2 YYDKDF (reference sequence). Sequencing was performed with immunoSEQ multiplex PCR; in TCRdb, only in-frame clones are kept and a portion is missing. The repertoire includes about 50,000 clones, approximately 91% of them detected once, and 0.64% sits in the top ten. The V gene is TRBV15, the J gene TRBJ2-5; TRBD2 matches at 10 bases. The material sequenced was CD4+ or CD8+ T cells sorted from blood, taken in a trial of the OX40 agonist ivuxolimab. This TCR was sampled from an adult with an advanced solid tumor such as melanoma, head and neck, liver or kidney cancer. CDR3 loop: CATSREHPSGRAGETQYF. CDR3 bases: TGTGCCACCAGCAGAGAGCACCCGAGCGGGAGGGCCGGGGAGACCCAGTACTTC.